This T cell receptor beta chain was observed in a study of CD8 T cells in ankylosing spondylitis. Study-wide results and caveats: The study looked at matched synovial fluid samples from ankylosing spondylitis patients. Disease-linked clones were reported to be significantly enriched there.

Germline values: CDR1 SNHLY, CDR2 FYNNEI. The CDR3 is 14 amino acids. Trimming pared 2 bases from V and 2 bases from J, leaving 7 bases between. MiXCR was run by TCRdb on the 5' RACE reads, yielding one entry per CDR3 protein. Among hundreds of thousands of distinct CDR3 sequences listed, about 11% were seen once. About this clonotype itself: Its target is not known.

This TCR was sampled from a male donor with ankylosing spondylitis or in good health (not recorded which). The sequencing sample was made of blood, either unsorted or a sorted T cell fraction (not recorded which). This chain uses TRBV2 with TRBJ2-1; unclear D gene. The CDR3 region has the DNA TGTGCCAGCAGTGAAAACCGGGCCTACAATGAGCAGTTCTTC. This encodes CASSENRAYNEQFF.